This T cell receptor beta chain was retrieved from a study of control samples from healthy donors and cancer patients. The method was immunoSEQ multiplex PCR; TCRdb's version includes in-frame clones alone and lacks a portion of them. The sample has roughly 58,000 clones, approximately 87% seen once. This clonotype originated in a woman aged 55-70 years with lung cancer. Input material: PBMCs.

The CDR3 sequence: CASSWGEEGGSYEQYF. The CDR3 DNA reads TGTGCCAGCAGCTGGGGCGAGGAGGGGGGGTCCTACGAGCAGTACTTC. The chain carries TRBV13 and TRBJ2-7; possibly TRBD2 for D (7 bases). Germline loops: CDR1 PRHDT, CDR2 FYEKMQ (reference sequence). Between the trimmed V and J ends, which lost 4 bases and 1 base, there was a span of 17 bases. The CDR3 sequence is 16 residues long.